Below are 28 T cell receptor beta chains sequenced from a single sample in a study of T cells in Graves' hyperthyroidism and ophthalmopathy (dated by TCRdb to 2018 to 2020). Receptors were amplified or captured by multiplex PCR. The instrument was an Illumina HiSeq 2000. The TCR beta CDR3 regions were amplified from RNA transcripts. For the first round of RT-PCR on the TCR CDR3, the HTBI primer set was used together with the Qiagen OneStep RT-PCR kit. In TCRdb, the public reads were trimmed at Q25 with fastp and aligned with MiXCR, with productive beta chains retained. Entries are consolidated by CDR3 protein sequence, retaining the most common genes and DNA. The sample table contains 250,000 to 300,000 distinct CDR3 sequences; only one count was recorded for roughly 15% of them. The ten largest clonotypes hold about an eighth of the sample. Source material: blood. Source of these receptors: a woman in her thirties or forties with Graves' hyperthyroidism that later progressed to Graves' ophthalmopathy.

The J gene is TRBJ2-3, the V gene TRBV11-2; 9 bases are shared with TRBD2. V shed 4 bases, J shed 7 bases, and the junction held 12 bases outside the gene matches. The germline V gene has CDR1 SGHAT and CDR2 FQNNGV. The CDR3 contains 16 residues. In DNA form, the CDR3 reads TGTGCCAGCAGCTCCAAGACTAGCGGAGGTGAAAATACGCAGTATTTT. This translates into CASSSKTSGGENTQYF.

CDR3 sequence: CASSVSGGPSTDTQYF. CDR3 sequence (DNA): TGTGCCAGCAGCGTATCTGGCGGGCCAAGCACAGATACGCAGTATTTT. This chain uses TRBV9 with TRBJ2-3; possible D gene TRBD2, 5 bases. The germline V and J ends were trimmed by 1 base and 0 bases, with 12 bases remaining between them. Germline V CDR1 and CDR2: SGDLS, YYNGEE. CDR3 length: 16 residues.

The rearrangement joins TRBV7-2 to TRBJ2-1; possible D gene TRBD2, 6 bases. The CDR3 spans 16 residues. V lost 1 base and J lost 2, with 12 bases in between. Germline CDR1 is SGHTA and CDR2 is FQGNSA. CDR3 sequence: CASSLGSGPPYNEQFF. CDR3 bases: TGTGCCAGCAGCTTAGGGAGCGGGCCGCCCTACAATGAGCAGTTCTTC.

This clonotype was seen many times. V and J are TRBV29-1 and TRBJ2-7; 11 bases agree with TRBD1. CDR3 length equals 14 residues. The germline gives CDR1 SQVTM, CDR2 ANQGSEA. V lost 0 bases, J lost 9 bases, and 7 bases stayed unmatched. DNA for the CDR3: TGCAGCGTTGAAGACATGGACAGGGGGCTTGGGCAGTACTTC. It encodes CSVEDMDRGLGQYF.

This clonotype occurred many times. The rearrangement uses TRBV11-2 and TRBJ2-5, with TRBD1 matching over 9 bases. This CDR3 region has 16 residues. The germline V gene has CDR1 SGHAT and CDR2 FQNNGV. V trimming: 2 bases; J trimming: 5 bases; junction bases outside the gene matches: 9. CDR3: CASSLTNRGRRETQYF. DNA for the CDR3: TGTGCCAGCAGCTTAACGAACAGGGGGCGCCGGGAGACCCAGTACTTC. Using reference TRBV11-2 and TRBJ2-5 for the parts outside the CDR3, the full variable domain is EAGVAQSPRYKIIEKRQSVAFWCNPISGHATLYWYQQILGQGPKLLIQFQNNGVVDDSQLPKDRFSAERLKGVDSTLKIQPAKLEDSAVYLCASSLTNRGRRETQYFGPGTRLLVL.

J is TRBJ2-3 and V is TRBV6-2 or TRBV6-3; 12 bases line up with TRBD2. This CDR3 contains 17 residues. The V gene's germline CDR1 is MNHEY and CDR2 SVGEGT. V lost 0 bases, J lost 2 bases, and 3 bases stayed unmatched. In DNA, the CDR3 is TGTGCCAGCAGTTACTCGGGACTAGCGGGTTTCACAGATACGCAGTATTTT. It codes for CASSYSGLAGFTDTQYF.

The table lists this clonotype with a few counts. This may be a read error, as it is one base from a much larger clone. V is TRBV12-3 or TRBV12-4 and J is TRBJ1-1; D possibly corresponds to TRBD1 (5 bases). Trimming removed 7 bases at V and 6 bases at J, with 15 bases between. This CDR3 contains 13 residues. As DNA, the CDR3 is TGTGCCAGCACCCCTGGGGGTCGCGCTGAAGCTTTCTTT. It codes for CASTPGGRAEAFF.

This clonotype was detected ten times or more. The rearrangement joins TRBV5-6 to TRBJ2-3; 11 bases match TRBD1. The trim removed 0 bases at V and 3 bases at J, leaving 0 bases unmatched. CDR1 is SGHDT and CDR2 is YYEEEE in the germline V gene. The CDR3 spans 15 residues. In DNA, the CDR3 is TGTGCCAGCAGCTTGGGGGACAGGGGGACAGATACGCAGTATTTT. Translation gives CASSLGDRGTDTQYF.

This clonotype was observed many times. The V and J genes are TRBV19 and TRBJ2-1; D is unclear. Germline V lookup: CDR1 LNHDA, CDR2 SQIVND (reference sequence). This CDR3 spans 13 amino acids. V was trimmed by 8 bases and J by 7 bases, leaving 15 bases between them. CDR3 DNA: TGTGCCAGTCAGGCTCTCTCCGAAAATGAGCAGTTCTTC. This codes for CASQALSENEQFF.

The rearrangement uses TRBV5-1 and TRBJ2-1, with D perhaps matching TRBD2 (6 bases). Trimming cost V 4 bases and J 0 bases, with 17 bases left between them. The CDR3 runs 17 residues. Germline V gene data show CDR1 as SGHRS and CDR2 as YFSETQ. Here the CDR3 reads CASSPSSAGSSYNEQFF. CDR3 nucleotides: TGCGCCAGCAGCCCCAGTTCGGCGGGGAGCTCCTACAATGAGCAGTTCTTC. Using reference TRBV5-1 and TRBJ2-1 for the parts outside the CDR3, the full variable domain is KAGVTQTPRYLIKTRGQQVTLSCSPISGHRSVSWYQQTPGQGLQFLFEYFSETQRNKGNFPGRFSGRQFSNSRSEMNVSTLELGDSALYLCASSPSSAGSSYNEQFFGPGTRLTVL.

This clonotype was picked up many times. This sequence joins TRBV7-8 and TRBJ2-3, with D possibly being TRBD2 (6 bases). CDR1 SGHVS and CDR2 FQNEAQ come from the germline V gene. V was shortened by 0 bases and J by 1 base, with 11 bases between the two germline ends. This CDR3 is built from 16 residues. The CDR3: CASSLASGWGTDTQYF. The DNA of the CDR3 is TGTGCCAGCAGCTTAGCTAGCGGATGGGGCACAGATACGCAGTATTTT.

The genes are TRBV27 and TRBJ2-3; 11 positions match TRBD2. CDR1 and CDR2 (germline): MNHEY, SMNVEV (reference sequence). The length of the CDR3 is 20 residues. Trimming took 4 bases from V and 1 from J; bases not matched to a gene: 16. The CDR3 DNA reads as TGTGCCAGCAGTTCCTCGTTCCTAGCGGGAGGATTATTGGGCACAGATACGCAGTATTTT. This codes for CASSSSFLAGGLLGTDTQYF.

This clonotype was seen many times. The V and J genes are TRBV7-8 and TRBJ2-5; D ambiguous. Germline V gene sequence: CDR1 SGHVS, CDR2 FQNEAQ. Trimming shortened V by 5 bases and J by 4 bases, and 11 bases separated the two germline ends. This CDR3 is 13 amino acids long. The CDR3 sequence: CASSPRIPETQYF. CDR3 nucleotides: TGTGCCAGCAGCCCTCGAATTCCAGAGACCCAGTACTTC.

This clonotype has ten or more counts. V usage is TRBV12-3 or TRBV12-4 and J usage is TRBJ2-3; D unresolved. V was shortened by 3 bases and J by 1 base, with 14 bases between the two germline ends. CDR3 length equals 16 residues. The CDR3 bases are TGTGCCAGCAGTTTGGGTGAGTTCGTCGGCACAGATACGCAGTATTTT. Protein sequence: CASSLGEFVGTDTQYF.

The genes are TRBV13 and TRBJ1-1; TRBD1 agrees at 7 bases. The germline CDR1 and CDR2 sequences are PRHDT and FYEKMQ (reference sequence). The CDR3 sequence is 13 residues long. Trimming took 5 bases from V and 4 from J; bases not matched to a gene: 4. As DNA, the CDR3 is TGTGCCAGCAGCCCGACAGGGCCCACTGAAGCTTTCTTT. Translation gives CASSPTGPTEAFF.

The chain has TRBV5-1 and TRBJ2-1; 7 bases agree with TRBD2. CDR3 length equals 15 residues. Germline trimming cut 2 bases from V and 9 bases from J; bases unmatched to any gene: 11. Germline-derived CDR1 and CDR2 are SGHRS and YFSETQ. CDR3 DNA sequence: TGCGCCAGCAGCTTTATTACAGCCTCGGGGGGTGAGCAGTTCTTC. The encoded protein is CASSFITASGGEQFF.

The chain is built from TRBV7-2 and TRBJ1-5, with unresolved D. V was shortened by 2 bases and J by 3 bases, with 11 bases between the two germline ends. The germline V gene encodes CDR1 SGHTA and CDR2 FQGNSA. The CDR3 length is 15 residues. This chain's CDR3 is CASSLIGRANQPQHF. The DNA of the CDR3 is TGTGCCAGCAGCTTAATCGGAAGGGCCAATCAGCCCCAGCATTTT.

This clonotype has at least ten counts. The chain joins TRBV20-1 to TRBJ2-1, with D perhaps assigned TRBD1 or TRBD2 (5 bases each). The CDR3 spans 11 residues. V dropped 3 bases and J dropped 8 bases, with 8 bases sitting between them. From germline, CDR1 is DFQATT and CDR2 SNEGSKA (reference sequence). CDR3 region: CSASRDHEQFF. The CDR3 DNA is TGCAGTGCTAGTCGGGACCATGAGCAGTTCTTC.

This clonotype was detected many times. The gene calls are TRBV11-2 and TRBJ2-3; 8 bases are shared with TRBD2. Germline V gives CDR1 SGHAT, CDR2 FQNNGV. With V trimmed by 3 bases and J by 1 base, 6 bases remained unmatched. The CDR3 extends over 16 amino acids. The CDR3, as DNA: TGTGCCAGCAGCTTTCGCGTGACTAGCGGCACAGATACGCAGTATTTT. Amino acid sequence: CASSFRVTSGTDTQYF.

This clonotype was recorded many times. The chain carries TRBV20-1 and TRBJ2-7; 10 nucleotides align to TRBD2. The V gene's germline CDR1 is DFQATT and CDR2 SNEGSKA (reference sequence). The V segment lost 1 base and the J segment 5 bases; nucleotides outside the gene matches: 11. The CDR3 has 16 amino acids. The CDR3, as DNA: TGCAGTGCTAGAGCCAACCTACTAGCGGGAAAGAACGAGCAGTACTTC. Encoded protein: CSARANLLAGKNEQYF.

With regard to this clonotype: This clone may be a read error of a much larger clone one base away. The rearrangement links TRBV15 to TRBJ2-1; D gene ambiguous. The DNA end lines up better with TRBJ2-7; the J call may be wrong. Looked up from germline, CDR1 is LNHNV and CDR2 is YYDKDF (reference sequence). CDR3 length: 13 amino acids. The CDR3 DNA reads TGTGCCACCAGCAGAGATGCAGACAATGAGCAGTACTTC. Its translation: CATSRDADNEQYF.

This clonotype was detected many times. The chain is built from TRBV28 and TRBJ2-1; D may be TRBD2 (6 bases). With 5 bases removed from V and 4 bases from J, the gap between germline ends came to 9 bases. This CDR3 comprises 13 residues. CDR1 is MDHEN, CDR2 SYDVKM, per germline. This CDR3 reads CASSPGGYNEQFF. For the CDR3, the DNA is TGTGCCAGCAGTCCCGGGGGTTACAATGAGCAGTTCTTC.

With respect to this clonotype: This may be a read error: a much more frequent sequence differs by one nucleotide. This chain uses TRBV11-2 with TRBJ1-5; TRBD1 might be the D (6 bases). Germline-derived CDR1 and CDR2 are SGHAT and FQNNGV. V lost 6 bases and J 7 bases, leaving 13 bases between the germline ends. The CDR3 has 13 residues. CDR3 DNA sequence: TGTGCCAGCAGTCCGACAGGTTCGCAGCCCCAGCATTTT. This encodes CASSPTGSQPQHF.

This clonotype appeared many times. This chain connects TRBV2 to TRBJ2-7, with 7 nucleotides matching TRBD2. Germline CDR1 is SNHLY and CDR2 is FYNNEI. V lost 2 bases, J lost 3 bases, and 4 bases stayed unmatched. The CDR3 consists of 14 residues. In DNA form, the CDR3 reads TGTGCCAGCAGTGAATCTAGCGGCATCTACGAGCAGTACTTC. Protein sequence: CASSESSGIYEQYF.

This clonotype was observed a few times. This chain links TRBV28 with TRBJ2-4; 8 bases match TRBD1. This CDR3 has 14 amino acids. The germline V gene encodes CDR1 MDHEN and CDR2 SYDVKM. V was pared by 6 bases and J by 8 bases, with 9 bases of the junction left unmatched. CDR3 bases: TGTGCCAGCAGGCCGGGACAGGTCACTCACATTCAGTACTTC. This translates into CASRPGQVTHIQYF.

This clonotype was counted at least ten times. The V call is TRBV20-1, the J call TRBJ1-4; 9 bases agree with TRBD1. This CDR3 has 14 amino acids. Germline CDR1 reads DFQATT; CDR2 reads SNEGSKA (reference sequence). V trimming: 6 bases; J trimming: 8 bases; junction bases outside the gene matches: 10. The CDR3 DNA sequence: TGCAGTGCCCCCGTGACAGGGGGGTTGGAAAAACTGTTTTTT. It codes for CSAPVTGGLEKLFF.

There are many counts of this clonotype. The chain couples TRBV9 to TRBJ1-1, with 10 bases identical to TRBD1. Germline assignment: CDR1 SGDLS and CDR2 YYNGEE. This CDR3 is built from 17 residues. Germline trimming cut 3 bases from V and 4 bases from J; bases unmatched to any gene: 12. The CDR3 bases are TGTGCCAGCAGCGAAGGAGACAGGGGGCGATTTTTCACTGAAGCTTTCTTT. Protein sequence: CASSEGDRGRFFTEAFF. Variable domain in full (rest from reference TRBV9 and TRBJ1-1): DSGVTQTPKHLITATGQRVTLRCSPRSGDLSVYWYQQSLDQGLQFLIQYYNGEERAKGNILERFSAQQFPDLHSELNLSSLELGDSALYFCASSEGDRGRFFTEAFFGQGTRLTVV.

CDR3 in amino acids: CASSHLRVAGSTEQYF. DNA of the CDR3: TGTGCCAGCAGCCACCTAAGGGTAGCGGGATCTACGGAGCAGTACTTC. This chain joins TRBV6-1 and TRBJ2-7, with 8 positions matching TRBD2. J gave up 7 bases and V 6 bases, and 17 bases lay outside the gene matches. This CDR3 comprises 16 residues. Germline V CDR1 and CDR2: MNHNS, SASEGT.